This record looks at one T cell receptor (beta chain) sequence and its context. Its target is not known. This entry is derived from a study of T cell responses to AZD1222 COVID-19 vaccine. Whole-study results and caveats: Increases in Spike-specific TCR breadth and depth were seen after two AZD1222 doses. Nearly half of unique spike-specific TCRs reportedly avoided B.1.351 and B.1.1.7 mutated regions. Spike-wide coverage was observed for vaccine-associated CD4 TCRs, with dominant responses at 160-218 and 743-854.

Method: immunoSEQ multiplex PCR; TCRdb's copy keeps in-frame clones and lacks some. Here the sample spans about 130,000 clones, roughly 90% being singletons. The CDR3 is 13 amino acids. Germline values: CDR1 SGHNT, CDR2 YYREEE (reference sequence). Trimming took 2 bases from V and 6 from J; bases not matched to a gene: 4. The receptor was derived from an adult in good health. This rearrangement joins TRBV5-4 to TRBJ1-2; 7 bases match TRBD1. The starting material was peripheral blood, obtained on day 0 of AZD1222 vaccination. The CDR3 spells CASSFTGDHGYTF. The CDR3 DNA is TGTGCCAGCAGCTTTACAGGGGACCATGGCTACACCTTC.